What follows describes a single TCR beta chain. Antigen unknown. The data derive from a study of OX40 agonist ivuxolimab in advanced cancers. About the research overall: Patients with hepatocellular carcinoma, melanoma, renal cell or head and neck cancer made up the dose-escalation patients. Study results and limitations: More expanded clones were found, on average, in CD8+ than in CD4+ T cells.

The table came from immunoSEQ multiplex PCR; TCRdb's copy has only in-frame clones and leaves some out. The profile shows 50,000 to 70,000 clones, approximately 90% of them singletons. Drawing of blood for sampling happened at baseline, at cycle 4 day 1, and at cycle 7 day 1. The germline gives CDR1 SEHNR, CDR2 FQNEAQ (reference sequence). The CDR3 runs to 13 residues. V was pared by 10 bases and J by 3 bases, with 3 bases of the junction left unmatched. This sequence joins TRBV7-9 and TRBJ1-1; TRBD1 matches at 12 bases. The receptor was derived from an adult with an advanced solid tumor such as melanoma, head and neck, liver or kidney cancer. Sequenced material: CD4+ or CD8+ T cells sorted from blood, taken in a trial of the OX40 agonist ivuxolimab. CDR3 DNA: TGTGCCACTGGGACAGGGGGCTACACTGAAGCTTTCTTT. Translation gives CATGTGGYTEAFF.